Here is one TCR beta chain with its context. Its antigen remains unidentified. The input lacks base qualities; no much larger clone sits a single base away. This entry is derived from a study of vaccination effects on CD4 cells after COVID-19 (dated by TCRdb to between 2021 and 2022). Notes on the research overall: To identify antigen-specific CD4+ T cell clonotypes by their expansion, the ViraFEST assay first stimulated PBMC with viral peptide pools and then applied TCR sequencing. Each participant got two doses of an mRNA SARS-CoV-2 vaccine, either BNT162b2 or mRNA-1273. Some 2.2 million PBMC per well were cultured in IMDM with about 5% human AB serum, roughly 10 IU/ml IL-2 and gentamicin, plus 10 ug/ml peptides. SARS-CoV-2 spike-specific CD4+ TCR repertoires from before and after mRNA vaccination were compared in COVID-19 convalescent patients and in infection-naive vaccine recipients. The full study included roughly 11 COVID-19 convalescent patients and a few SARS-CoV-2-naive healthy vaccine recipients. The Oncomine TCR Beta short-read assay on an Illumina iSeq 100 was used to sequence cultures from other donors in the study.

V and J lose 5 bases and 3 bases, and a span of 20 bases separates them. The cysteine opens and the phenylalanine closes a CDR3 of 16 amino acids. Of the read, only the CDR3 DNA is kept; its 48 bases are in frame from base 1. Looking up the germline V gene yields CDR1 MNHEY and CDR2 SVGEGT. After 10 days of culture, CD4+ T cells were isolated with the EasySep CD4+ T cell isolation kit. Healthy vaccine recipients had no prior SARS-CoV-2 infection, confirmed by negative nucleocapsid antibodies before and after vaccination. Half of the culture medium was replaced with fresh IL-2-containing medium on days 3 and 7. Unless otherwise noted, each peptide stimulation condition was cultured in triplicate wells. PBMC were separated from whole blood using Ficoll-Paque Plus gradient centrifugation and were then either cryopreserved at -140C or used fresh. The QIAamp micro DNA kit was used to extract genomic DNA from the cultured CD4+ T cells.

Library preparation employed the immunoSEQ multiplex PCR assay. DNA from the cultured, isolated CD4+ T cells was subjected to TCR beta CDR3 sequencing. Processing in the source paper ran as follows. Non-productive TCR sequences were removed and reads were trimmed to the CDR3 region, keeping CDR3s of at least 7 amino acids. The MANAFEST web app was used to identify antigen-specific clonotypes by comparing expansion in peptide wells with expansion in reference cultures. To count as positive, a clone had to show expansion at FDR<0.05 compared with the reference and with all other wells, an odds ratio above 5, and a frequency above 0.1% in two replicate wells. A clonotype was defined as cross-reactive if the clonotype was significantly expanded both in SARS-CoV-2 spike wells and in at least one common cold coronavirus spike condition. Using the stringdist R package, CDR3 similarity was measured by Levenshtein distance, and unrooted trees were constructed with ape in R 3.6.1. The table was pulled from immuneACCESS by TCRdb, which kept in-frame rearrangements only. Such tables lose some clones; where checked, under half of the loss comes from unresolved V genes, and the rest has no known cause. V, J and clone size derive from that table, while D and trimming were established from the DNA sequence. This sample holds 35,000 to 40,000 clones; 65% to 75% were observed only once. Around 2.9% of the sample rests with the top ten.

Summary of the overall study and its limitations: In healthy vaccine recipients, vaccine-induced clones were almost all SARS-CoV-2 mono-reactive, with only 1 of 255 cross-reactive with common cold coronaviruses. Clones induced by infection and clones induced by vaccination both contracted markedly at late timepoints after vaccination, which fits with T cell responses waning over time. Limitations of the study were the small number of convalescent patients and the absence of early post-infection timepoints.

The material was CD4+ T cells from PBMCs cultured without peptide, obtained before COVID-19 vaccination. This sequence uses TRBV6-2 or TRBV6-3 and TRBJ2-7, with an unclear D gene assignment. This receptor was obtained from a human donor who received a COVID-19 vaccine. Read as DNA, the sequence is TGTGCCAGCAGTCCCGCCGGGCAGCGAGCTTTCTACGAGCAGTACTTC. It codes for CASSPAGQRAFYEQYF.